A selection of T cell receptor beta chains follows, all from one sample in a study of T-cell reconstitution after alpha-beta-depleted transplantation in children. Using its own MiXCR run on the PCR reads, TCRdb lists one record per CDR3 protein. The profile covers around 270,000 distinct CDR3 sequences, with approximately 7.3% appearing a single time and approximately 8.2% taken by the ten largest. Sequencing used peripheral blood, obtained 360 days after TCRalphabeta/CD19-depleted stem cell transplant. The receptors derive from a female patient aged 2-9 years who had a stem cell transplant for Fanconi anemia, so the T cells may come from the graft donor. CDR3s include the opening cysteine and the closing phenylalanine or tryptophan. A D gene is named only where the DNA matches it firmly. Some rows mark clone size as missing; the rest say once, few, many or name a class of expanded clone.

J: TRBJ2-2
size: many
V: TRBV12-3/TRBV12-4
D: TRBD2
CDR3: CASRGGGELFF
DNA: TGTGCCAGCCGGGGGGGCGGGGAGCTGTTTTTT

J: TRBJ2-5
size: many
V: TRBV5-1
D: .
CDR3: CASSRTRDGLQETQYF
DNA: TGCGCCAGCAGCCGCACCCGGGACGGACTTCAAGAGACCCAGTACTTC

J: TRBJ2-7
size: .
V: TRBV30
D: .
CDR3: CAWSVVLREQYF
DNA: TGTGCCTGGAGTGTAGTCCTTAGGGAGCAGTACTTC

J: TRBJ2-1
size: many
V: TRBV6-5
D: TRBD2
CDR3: CASSPRLAGGPYNEQFF
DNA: TGTGCCAGCAGTCCACGACTAGCGGGGGGTCCCTACAATGAGCAGTTCTTC

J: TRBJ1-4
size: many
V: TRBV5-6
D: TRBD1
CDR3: CASSWTGGRKLFF
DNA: TGTGCCAGCAGCTGGACAGGGGGCAGAAAACTGTTTTTT

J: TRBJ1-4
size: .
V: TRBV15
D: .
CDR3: CATSRDPGIEKLFF
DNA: TGTGCCACCAGCAGAGATCCTGGCATCGAAAAACTGTTTTTT

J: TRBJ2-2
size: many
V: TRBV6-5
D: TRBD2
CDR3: CASSYASSGIGGELFF
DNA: TGTGCCAGCAGTTACGCTTCTAGCGGGATTGGCGGGGAGCTGTTTTTT

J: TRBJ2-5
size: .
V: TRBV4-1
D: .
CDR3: CASSQEYYVRETQYF
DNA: TGCGCCAGCAGCCAAGAATATTACGTTCGGGAGACCCAGTACTTC

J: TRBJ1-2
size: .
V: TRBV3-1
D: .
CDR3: CASSPYGVRRNLDYGYTF
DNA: TGTGCCAGCAGCCCCTACGGCGTTCGTAGGAATTTGGACTATGGCTACACCTTC

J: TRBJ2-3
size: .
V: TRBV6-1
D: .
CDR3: CASKHGPTTDTQYF
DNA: TGTGCCAGCAAGCATGGGCCTACCACAGATACGCAGTATTTT

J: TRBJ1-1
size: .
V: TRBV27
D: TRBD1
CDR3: CASSFDREQGGTEAFF
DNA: TGTGCCAGCAGTTTTGACCGGGAACAGGGGGGAACTGAAGCTTTCTTT

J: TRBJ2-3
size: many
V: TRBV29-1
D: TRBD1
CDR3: CSDLGDSTDTQYF
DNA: TGCAGCGACCTAGGGGACAGTACAGATACGCAGTATTTT

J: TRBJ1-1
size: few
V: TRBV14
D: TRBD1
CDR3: CASSLRTGSNTEAFF
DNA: TGTGCCAGCAGCCTACGGACAGGATCGAACACTGAAGCTTTCTTT

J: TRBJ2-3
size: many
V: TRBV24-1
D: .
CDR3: CATSDLQGSGTDTQYF
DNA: TGTGCCACCAGTGATTTGCAGGGCTCGGGCACAGATACGCAGTATTTT

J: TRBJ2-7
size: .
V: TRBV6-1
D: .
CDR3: CASSGTPSSYEQYF
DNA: TGTGCCAGCAGTGGGACTCCTAGCTCCTACGAGCAGTACTTC

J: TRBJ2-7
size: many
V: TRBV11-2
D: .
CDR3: CASSLVGGFKGKDYEQYF
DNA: TGTGCCAGCAGCTTAGTCGGGGGCTTTAAGGGGAAAGACTACGAGCAGTACTTC

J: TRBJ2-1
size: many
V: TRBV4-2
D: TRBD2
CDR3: CASSQTSGTIYNEQFF
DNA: TGTGCCAGCAGCCAGACTAGCGGGACGATCTACAATGAGCAGTTCTTC

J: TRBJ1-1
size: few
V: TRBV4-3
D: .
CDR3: CASSQVAGEYAEAFF
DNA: TGCGCCAGCAGCCAAGTTGCAGGGGAATACGCTGAAGCTTTCTTT

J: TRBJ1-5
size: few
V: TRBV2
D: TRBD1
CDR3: CASSERRGHQPQHF
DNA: TGTGCCAGCAGTGAGCGGAGGGGGCATCAGCCCCAGCATTTT

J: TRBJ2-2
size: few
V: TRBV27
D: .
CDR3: CASSLRDSLIGTGELFF
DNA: TGTGCCAGCAGTCTAAGGGACTCCTTGATCGGGACCGGGGAGCTGTTTTTT

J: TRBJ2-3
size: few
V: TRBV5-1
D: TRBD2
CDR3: CASSRTSGGWDTQYF
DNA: TGCGCCAGCAGCAGGACTAGCGGGGGCTGGGATACGCAGTATTTT

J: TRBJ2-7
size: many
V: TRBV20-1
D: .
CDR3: CSGIAGGGSQSYEQYF
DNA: TGCAGTGGTATAGCAGGAGGGGGATCGCAATCCTACGAGCAGTACTTC

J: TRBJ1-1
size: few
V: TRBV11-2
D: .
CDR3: CASSLGFSEAFF
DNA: TGTGCCAGCAGCTTGGGGTTTTCTGAAGCTTTCTTT

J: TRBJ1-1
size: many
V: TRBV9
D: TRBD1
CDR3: CASSVLDRPSAEAFF
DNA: TGTGCCAGCAGCGTATTGGACAGGCCGTCCGCTGAAGCTTTCTTT

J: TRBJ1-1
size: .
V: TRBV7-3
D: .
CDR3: CASSLNGGSPAGTEAFF
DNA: TGTGCCAGCAGCTTAAACGGTGGTTCTCCGGCGGGCACTGAAGCTTTCTTT

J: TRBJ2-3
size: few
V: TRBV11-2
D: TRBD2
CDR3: CASSLVPGLAGGQGDTQYF
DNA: TGTGCCAGCAGCTTAGTCCCTGGACTAGCGGGGGGGCAGGGAGATACGCAGTATTTT

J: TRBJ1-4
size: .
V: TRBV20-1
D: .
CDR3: CSATRVGEKLFF
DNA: TGCAGTGCTACAAGGGTGGGCGAAAAACTGTTTTTT

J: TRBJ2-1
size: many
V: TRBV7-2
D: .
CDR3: CASSLFGGSYNEQFF
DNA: TGTGCCAGCAGCTTATTTGGGGGCTCCTACAATGAGCAGTTCTTC

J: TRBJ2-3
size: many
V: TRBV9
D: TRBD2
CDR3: CASSALAGPVHTQYF
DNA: TGTGCCAGCAGCGCGTTAGCGGGTCCGGTGCATACGCAGTATTTT

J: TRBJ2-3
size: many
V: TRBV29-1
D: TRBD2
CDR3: CSVSGGATDTQYF
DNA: TGCAGCGTTAGCGGGGGGGCCACAGATACGCAGTATTTT

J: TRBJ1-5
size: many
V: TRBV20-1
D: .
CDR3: CSARGDRNQPQHF
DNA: TGCAGTGCTAGAGGGGACCGAAATCAGCCCCAGCATTTT

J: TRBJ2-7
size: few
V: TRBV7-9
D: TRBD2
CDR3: CASSSGTSGSRDF
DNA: TGTGCCAGCAGCTCCGGGACTAGCGGGAGCCGAGACTTC

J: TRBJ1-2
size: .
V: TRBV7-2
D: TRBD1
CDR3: CASSQDRVTGYTF
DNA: TGTGCCAGCAGCCAGGACAGGGTAACGGGCTACACCTTC

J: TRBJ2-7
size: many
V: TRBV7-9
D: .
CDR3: CASSLTPGTHVNEQYF
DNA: TGTGCCAGCAGCTTAACCCCCGGGACCCATGTGAACGAGCAGTACTTC

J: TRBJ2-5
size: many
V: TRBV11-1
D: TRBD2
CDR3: CASRRTSGIPLETQYF
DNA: TGTGCCAGCAGACGGACTAGCGGGATACCCTTAGAGACCCAGTACTTC

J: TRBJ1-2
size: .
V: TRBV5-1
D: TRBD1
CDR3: CASSFSGTPGQGGGYGYTF
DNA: TGCGCCAGCAGCTTTTCTGGGACGCCGGGACAGGGTGGAGGCTATGGCTACACCTTC

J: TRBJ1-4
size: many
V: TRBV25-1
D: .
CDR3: CASSDGHGPIF
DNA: TGTGCCAGCAGTGATGGACACGGGCCCATTTTT

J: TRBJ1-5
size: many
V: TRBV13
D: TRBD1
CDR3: CASSYGQGAPEPQHF
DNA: TGTGCCAGCAGCTACGGACAGGGGGCTCCAGAGCCCCAGCATTTT

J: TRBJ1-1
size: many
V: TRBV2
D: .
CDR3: CASRDRHLAEAFF
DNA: TGTGCCAGCAGGGACCGCCACCTCGCTGAAGCTTTCTTT

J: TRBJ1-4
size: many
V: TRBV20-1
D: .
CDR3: CSARRGEKLFF
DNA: TGCAGTGCTAGGAGGGGTGAAAAACTGTTTTTT

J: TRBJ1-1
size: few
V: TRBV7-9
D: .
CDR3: CASSLGVVGLNTEAFF
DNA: TGTGCCAGCAGCTTAGGGGTTGTAGGACTGAACACTGAAGCTTTCTTT